This section outlines one T cell receptor beta chain sequence together with its context. Its recognized antigen is unknown. Base-call qualities are not available, and no considerably larger clone is one nucleotide away. These data are taken from a study of beta chain features in type 1 diabetes (dated by TCRdb to the late 2010s). At the level of the whole study: Mean age, gender distribution, total cell number and subset yield did not differ between patients and healthy donors. A total of roughly 100 million sorted cells were examined across all samples, and a strong correlation was observed between cell number per subset and RNA yield. The study compared TCRB repertoires of sorted circulating CD4+ T cell subsets between recently diagnosed type 1 diabetes patients and matched healthy donors. Regulatory and stem cell-like memory subsets were isolated from only 8 patients and roughly eight healthy donors, whereas naive and central memory subsets came from all 30 or so donors. The investigation overall reported the following: Because the HLA sub-analyses included only small numbers of individuals, any influence of HLA type on TCRB rearrangement was left unresolved. Naive, central memory and regulatory TCRB repertoires appeared more similar among patients than among healthy donors. Shorter templates might be favored by PCR, yet because patient and control samples were amplified and corrected together, any such skew would affect both groups equally. Because cDNA rather than genomic DNA was sequenced, highly expressing activated cells could have been over-represented, although no difference in activation and CD3 levels was found between groups. A moderate but significant shortening of TCRB CDR3 length was observed in type 1 diabetes patients in all four CD4+ subsets. Fewer insertions and more nucleotide deletions at VDJ recombination sites were observed in patients with type 1 diabetes, implying thymic rearrangement abnormalities.

The entire isolated RNA was reverse transcribed using the High Capacity cDNA Reverse Transcription Kit, and thus expressed TCRB transcripts were sequenced. Deep immunoSEQ sequencing was applied to naive, central memory and regulatory T cell samples, giving an average of roughly 3.6 million total reads per sample. Sorted cells were lysed in RLT buffer and RNA was extracted with DNase-treated RNeasy Micro or Mini kits, depending on cell number. To prevent cross-contamination, every cell subset was processed on its own, while patient and healthy donor samples were processed together. TCRB sequences were amplified from cDNA with the immunoSEQ multiplex PCR, producing 87-bp fragments spanning the CDR3 region. Sequencing of the amplicons was done on the Illumina HiSeq platform. The original methods were these. PCR bias was corrected computationally using synthetic template baselines, and reads within Hamming distance 2 were collapsed, with unmergeable singletons discarded. Reads were aligned against IMGT so that V, D and J genes, CDR3 length and insertions or deletions at six rearrangement sites could be assigned. Within each subset, clonotype counts were normalized to sorted cell number, after which true diversity and Gini coefficients were computed with the tcR R package. The overlap coefficient, calculated on TCRB nucleotide sequences, was used to quantify repertoire sharing. The source is immuneACCESS, and TCRdb retained only in-frame sequences with V and J called. Part of the clones is not carried over; for the studies checked, unresolved V genes explain less than half of this, and the remainder is unexplained. V, J and clone size are taken as reported in that table, and D and trimming were inferred from the DNA itself. Counted in this sample were more than 100,000 clones; about 16% of them appeared once. The top ten hold over 2% of the sample.

From a lookup of the germline V gene, CDR1 and CDR2 are SGDLS and YYNGEE. A distance of 22 bases separates the germline ends of V and J, which lose 6 bases and 6 bases respectively. The CDR3 sequence holds 16 residues, the cysteine and phenylalanine included. Only the CDR3 region is kept as DNA, spanning 48 bases read in frame from base 1. A single peripheral blood draw of about 120 mL on average was collected from each donor into heparinised tubes. A BD FACSAria II was used to sort naive, central memory, regulatory and stem cell-like memory CD4+ T cells with a panel that included CD45RO, CCR7, CD25, CD127, CD95 and CD27. Every sorted population had a purity above 98%. PBMCs were isolated right away by Lymphoprep density gradient centrifugation and were stained directly, without culture. To minimize batch effects, samples were stained and sorted in pairs, one healthy donor with one patient per experiment.

The chain is made from TRBV9 and TRBJ1-5; a tentative D match to TRBD1 spans 6 bases. The sequence came from a man aged 25-40 years with type 1 diabetes. The sequenced sample consisted of central memory CD4+ T cells from blood. The DNA is as follows: TGTGCCAGCATAAGACAGGCGGCGAGGGTTGGTCAGCCCCAGCATTTT. Its product reads: CASIRQAARVGQPQHF.